A selection of T cell receptor beta chains follows, all from one sample in a study of blood T cell repertoires in COVID-19. Sequencing was performed with immunoSEQ multiplex PCR; in TCRdb, only in-frame clones are kept and a portion is missing. The sample records approximately 170,000 clones, about 88% being singletons. The sequencing input was PBMCs or T cells enriched from blood (not recorded which). These receptors were collected from a young woman who had recovered from COVID-19. Both conserved end residues are part of each CDR3. Each record gives: V gene, CDR3 length, J gene, CDR3 protein.

V gene: TRBV28
CDR3 length: 13
J gene: TRBJ2-5
CDR3 protein: CASSLQVVETQYF

V gene: TRBV10-1
CDR3 length: 14
J gene: TRBJ2-3
CDR3 protein: CASSPGLSTDTQYF

V gene: TRBV30
CDR3 length: 14
J gene: TRBJ2-1
CDR3 protein: CAWRLTGTSGSLIF

V gene: TRBV28
CDR3 length: 15
J gene: TRBJ2-5
CDR3 protein: CASCLGGGGRRTQYF

V gene: TRBV28
CDR3 length: 16
J gene: TRBJ1-6
CDR3 protein: CASSLGSRGHNSPLHF

V gene: TRBV28
CDR3 length: 14
J gene: TRBJ1-2
CDR3 protein: CASSGEQGAGGYTF

V gene: TRBV10-1
CDR3 length: 17
J gene: TRBJ2-3
CDR3 protein: CASSESAPSPGGDTQYF

V gene: TRBV3-1/TRBV3-2
CDR3 length: 15
J gene: TRBJ2-5
CDR3 protein: CASSQVAGAPETQYF

V gene: TRBV15
CDR3 length: 13
J gene: TRBJ2-7
CDR3 protein: CATSRGDRHEQYF

V gene: TRBV28
CDR3 length: 21
J gene: TRBJ1-5
CDR3 protein: CASSPRGQGPWGFDGNQPQHF

V gene: TRBV7-9
CDR3 length: 13
J gene: TRBJ2-1
CDR3 protein: CASSSSSYNEQFF

V gene: TRBV6-1
CDR3 length: 16
J gene: TRBJ2-1
CDR3 protein: CASSEGWVAGEGEQFF

V gene: TRBV19
CDR3 length: 14
J gene: TRBJ1-6
CDR3 protein: CASSIGERDSPLHF

V gene: TRBV4-2
CDR3 length: 15
J gene: TRBJ2-5
CDR3 protein: CASSQEPAGEETQYF

V gene: TRBV7-9
CDR3 length: 12
J gene: TRBJ2-7
CDR3 protein: CASSLAVNEQYF

V gene: TRBV5-1
CDR3 length: 17
J gene: TRBJ1-3
CDR3 protein: CASSDRSGGASGNTIYF

V gene: TRBV7-3
CDR3 length: 18
J gene: TRBJ2-3
CDR3 protein: CASRRGGQGISGTDTQYF

V gene: TRBV9
CDR3 length: 15
J gene: TRBJ2-3
CDR3 protein: CASSPRQGAVRAQYF

V gene: TRBV5-4
CDR3 length: 15
J gene: TRBJ2-3
CDR3 protein: CASSSGGTRTDTQYF

V gene: TRBV2
CDR3 length: 12
J gene: TRBJ2-1
CDR3 protein: CASSGTTSYLIF

V gene: TRBV9
CDR3 length: 14
J gene: TRBJ2-4
CDR3 protein: CASSVVPGKNIQYF

V gene: TRBV7-9
CDR3 length: 15
J gene: TRBJ1-2
CDR3 protein: CASSLSPDSNYGYTF

V gene: TRBV6-5
CDR3 length: 16
J gene: TRBJ2-7
CDR3 protein: CASSYGIGEAGGEQYF

V gene: TRBV5-4
CDR3 length: 13
J gene: TRBJ2-7
CDR3 protein: CASSSELAHEQYF

V gene: TRBV28
CDR3 length: 15
J gene: TRBJ2-3
CDR3 protein: CASSNRESGTDTQYF

V gene: TRBV9
CDR3 length: 13
J gene: TRBJ2-7
CDR3 protein: CASSVSGRGEQYF

V gene: TRBV5-1
CDR3 length: 15
J gene: TRBJ2-3
CDR3 protein: CASSVSQSPTDTQYF

V gene: TRBV10-3
CDR3 length: 12
J gene: TRBJ2-5
CDR3 protein: CATQGVQETQYF

V gene: TRBV28
CDR3 length: 17
J gene: TRBJ2-3
CDR3 protein: CASSFRRVQGRADTQYF

V gene: TRBV27
CDR3 length: 21
J gene: TRBJ2-1
CDR3 protein: CASSPLCRLAGGSRSYNEQFF

V gene: TRBV5-1
CDR3 length: 14
J gene: TRBJ2-3
CDR3 protein: CASTVSGTTDTQYF

V gene: TRBV5-4
CDR3 length: 15
J gene: TRBJ1-2
CDR3 protein: CASSLIDREDYGYTF